This T cell receptor (beta chain) was sequenced in a study of blood T cells in healthy people across ages. Overall study results and limits: One million T cells yielded diversity estimates that were considered underestimates.

CDR1 is SQVTM and CDR2 is ANQGSEA in the germline V gene. V lost 2 bases, J lost 5 bases, and 9 bases lay in between. The CDR3 has 12 amino acids. Each donor had around 9.2 milliliters of peripheral blood drawn. They isolated at least 7 million PBMCs from each sample. Primed by a sample-barcoded 5' primer and a J-beta primer mix, a second PCR proceeded for roughly 7 to 11 cycles. MiXCR was run by TCRdb on the 5' RACE reads, yielding one entry per CDR3 protein. The table lists some 1,500,000 distinct CDR3 sequences, about 42% of them singletons. To note about this clonotype: Its specificity is unknown.

Sequencing was performed on blood. The TCR comes from a woman under 30 in good health. This chain links TRBV29-1 with TRBJ2-5; D unresolved. CDR3 in amino acids: CSVEQGWETQYF. The CDR3 bases are TGCAGCGTTGAACAAGGGTGGGAGACCCAGTACTTC.